This TCR beta chain is drawn from a study of OX40 agonist ivuxolimab in advanced cancers. The study's findings and limits: Compared with others, partial responders at 0.1-3.0 mg/kg displayed clonal expansion among the lowest. On average, CD8+ T cells showed a greater number of expanded clones than CD4+.

CDR3 length: 15 amino acids. The V and J ends lost 3 bases and 8 bases respectively, with 15 bases between them. Germline V gene sequence: CDR1 SGHDT, CDR2 YYEEEE. Profiled with immunoSEQ multiplex PCR; TCRdb holds only in-frame clones, not every one. This sample has about 18,000 clones, with about three quarters found just once. Comment on this clone: The target antigen is unknown.

The clonotype was recovered from an adult with an advanced solid tumor such as melanoma, head and neck, liver or kidney cancer. Sequences were derived from CD4+ or CD8+ T cells sorted from blood, sampled in a trial of the OX40 agonist ivuxolimab. V and J are TRBV5-6 and TRBJ1-6, with unresolved D. In DNA, the CDR3 is TGTGCCAGCAGCTCCCTTGGAGTAGGATATTCACCCCTCCACTTT. Amino acids: CASSSLGVGYSPLHF.